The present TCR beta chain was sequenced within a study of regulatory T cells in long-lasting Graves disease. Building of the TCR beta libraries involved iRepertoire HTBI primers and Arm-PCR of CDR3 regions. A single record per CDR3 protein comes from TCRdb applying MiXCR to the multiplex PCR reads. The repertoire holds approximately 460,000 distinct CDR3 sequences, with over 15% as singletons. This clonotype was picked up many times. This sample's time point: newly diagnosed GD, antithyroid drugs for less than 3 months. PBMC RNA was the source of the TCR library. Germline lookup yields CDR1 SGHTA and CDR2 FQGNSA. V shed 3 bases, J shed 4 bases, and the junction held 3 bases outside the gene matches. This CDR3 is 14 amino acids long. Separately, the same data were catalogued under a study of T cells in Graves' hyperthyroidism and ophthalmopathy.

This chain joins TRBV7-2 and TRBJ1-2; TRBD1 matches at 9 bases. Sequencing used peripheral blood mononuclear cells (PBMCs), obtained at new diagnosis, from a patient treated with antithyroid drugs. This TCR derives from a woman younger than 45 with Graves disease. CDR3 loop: CASSFRDRAYGYTF. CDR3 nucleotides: TGTGCCAGCAGCTTTAGGGACAGGGCCTATGGCTACACCTTC. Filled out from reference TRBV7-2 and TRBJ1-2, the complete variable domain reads GAGVSQSPSNKVTEKGKDVELRCDPISGHTALYWYRQSLGQGLEFLIYFQGNSAPDKSGLPSDRFSAERTGGSVSTLTIQRTQQEDSAVYLCASSFRDRAYGYTFGSGTRLTVV.